These 20 T cell receptor beta chains originate from one sample sequenced in a study of cytomegalovirus exposure and HLA in healthy donors. A multiplex PCR was run with 60 Vbeta primers and 13 Jbeta primers. The repertoire was sequenced with immunoSEQ multiplex PCR; TCRdb's copy has only in-frame clones and lacks some. The table lists about 200,000 clones, roughly four fifths of them singletons. The sequenced sample consisted of PBMCs. The receptor source for this set is a boy younger than 10 in good health and CMV-seronegative.

This chain links TRBV7-9 with TRBJ1-4; 9 nucleotides line up with TRBD1. The germline CDR1 and CDR2 sequences are SEHNR and FQNEAQ (reference sequence). This CDR3 contains 13 residues. V lost 5 bases, J lost 7 bases, and 2 bases stayed unmatched. The CDR3 region is CASSRDRVEKLFF. CDR3 sequence (DNA): TGTGCCAGCAGCCGGGACAGGGTTGAAAAACTGTTTTTT.

This chain links TRBV5-8 with TRBJ1-6, with TRBD1 identical over 11 bases. V shed 3 bases, J shed 5 bases, and the junction held 7 bases outside the gene matches. The germline gives CDR1 SGHTS, CDR2 YDEGEE. This CDR3 spans 17 amino acids. The CDR3 coding sequence is TGTGCCAGCAGCTCGAGGACAGGGGGCTTCCATAATTCACCCCTCCACTTT. It is translated as CASSSRTGGFHNSPLHF.

The V gene is TRBV18, the J gene TRBJ2-7; no definite D call. From germline, CDR1 is KGHSH and CDR2 LQKENI. Trimming cost V 2 bases and J 3 bases, with 14 bases left between them. This CDR3 contains 15 residues. The CDR3 loop is CASSPGESDYYEQYF. In DNA form, the CDR3 reads TGTGCCAGCTCACCAGGAGAGTCGGATTACTACGAGCAGTACTTC.

The chain combines TRBV27 with TRBJ1-5, with D possibly matching TRBD1 (6 bases). The CDR3 is 14 amino acids. Trimming cost V 5 bases and J 7 bases, with 15 bases left between them. The germline gives CDR1 MNHEY, CDR2 SMNVEV (reference sequence). The CDR3 nucleotides are TGTGCCAGCAGTCCACAGGGTAGGGGGCAGCCCCAGCATTTT. It codes for CASSPQGRGQPQHF.

This clone was detected a few times. V is TRBV19 and J is TRBJ2-7; D is perhaps TRBD2 (6 bases). Germline loops: CDR1 LNHDA, CDR2 SQIVND (reference sequence). V was shortened by 3 bases and J by 6 bases, with 18 bases between the two germline ends. The CDR3 is 15 residues long. The CDR3 nucleotides are TGTGCCAGTAGTATTCTGGAGGGGTACGGCTCCGAGCAGTACTTC. Its protein product is CASSILEGYGSEQYF. Looking up the rest from reference TRBV19 and TRBJ2-7 gives the full variable domain: DGGITQSPKYLFRKEGQNVTLSCEQNLNHDAMYWYRQDPGQGLRLIYYSQIVNDFQKGDIAEGYSVSREKKESFPLTVTSAQKNPTAFYLCASSILEGYGSEQYFGPGTRLTVT.

V and J are TRBV5-4 and TRBJ2-2, with 9 nucleotides matching TRBD2. The V segment lost 1 base and the J segment 5 bases; nucleotides outside the gene matches: 6. The CDR3 loop spans 16 amino acids. From germline, CDR1 is SGHNT and CDR2 YYREEE (reference sequence). The CDR3 coding sequence is TGTGCCAGCAGCTTGATCGCGGGGGGGCCGACCGGGGAGCTGTTTTTT. Amino acids: CASSLIAGGPTGELFF.

The rearrangement joins TRBV7-3 to TRBJ2-3; D unresolved. Germline loops: CDR1 SGHTA, CDR2 FQGTGA. There are 13 residues in the CDR3. V was clipped by 5 bases and J by 6 bases, with 12 bases between them. The CDR3 reads CASSPSIRDTQYF. DNA for the CDR3: TGTGCCAGCAGCCCGTCCATCCGGGATACGCAGTATTTT.

V is TRBV7-6 and J is TRBJ2-5; TRBD1 matches 7 bases. This CDR3 comprises 13 residues. Germline assignment: CDR1 SGHVS and CDR2 FNYEAQ. Unmatched junction bases numbered 4, after V lost 8 bases and J lost 1 base. The CDR3 spells CASGTVFQETQYF. CDR3 sequence (DNA): TGTGCCAGCGGGACAGTTTTCCAAGAGACCCAGTACTTC.

The chain joins TRBV11-2 to TRBJ1-3; no reliable D call. The germline gives CDR1 SGHAT, CDR2 FQNNGV. The CDR3 consists of 16 residues. Trimming pared 0 bases from V and 2 bases from J, leaving 11 bases between. The CDR3 loop reads CASSLERGFAGNTIYF. CDR3 DNA: TGTGCCAGCAGCTTAGAAAGAGGTTTTGCTGGAAACACCATATATTTT.

The genes are TRBV7-9 and TRBJ2-1; 14 bases fit TRBD2. The CDR3 extends over 16 amino acids. Looked up from germline, CDR1 is SEHNR and CDR2 is FQNEAQ (reference sequence). V dropped 4 bases and J dropped 8; count of bases not matched to a gene: 7. In nucleotides, the CDR3 is TGTGCCAGCAGCTCTCAGACTAGCGGGGGGGCTGATGAGCAGTTCTTC. Protein product: CASSSQTSGGADEQFF.

On this clone itself: The sample contains more than one DNA sequence encoding this CDR3. The CDR3 DNA reads TGCGCCAGCAGCTTGACAGGGCTGAACACTGAAGCTTTCTTT. Its protein product is CASSLTGLNTEAFF. The chain uses TRBV5-1 and TRBJ1-1, with D maybe TRBD1 (6 bases). Deletions cut 1 base from V and 0 bases from J, with 7 bases between. CDR1 SGHRS and CDR2 YFSETQ come from the germline V gene. The CDR3 runs to 14 residues.

CDR3 loop: CASSLTPLTEAFF. The CDR3 DNA reads TGTGCCAGCAGCTTGACACCTCTCACTGAAGCTTTCTTT. The genes are TRBV13 and TRBJ1-1; no definite D call. CDR1 is PRHDT and CDR2 is FYEKMQ in the germline V gene (reference sequence). This CDR3 comprises 13 residues. Trimming stripped 3 bases from V and 4 bases from J, with 9 bases between. Full variable domain (rest looked up from reference TRBV13 and TRBJ1-1): AAGVIQSPRHLIKEKRETATLKCYPIPRHDTVYWYQQGPGQDPQFLISFYEKMQSDKGSIPDRFSAQQFSDYHSELNMSSLELGDSALYFCASSLTPLTEAFFGQGTRLTVV.

This chain links TRBV7-2 with TRBJ2-7, with TRBD2 matching 9 bases. The CDR3 is 17 residues long. Per the germline V gene, CDR1 is SGHTA and CDR2 is FQGNSA. The ends lost 1 base at V and 3 bases at J; junction bases unmatched: 10. CDR3 coding DNA: TGTGCCAGCAGCTTAGTCCCTAACGGAGCGGGGGGCTACGAGCAGTACTTC. Translation: CASSLVPNGAGGYEQYF.

The V and J genes are TRBV4-2 and TRBJ1-2; maybe TRBD1 (5 bases). The germline V gene has CDR1 LGHNA and CDR2 YNFKEQ. Trimming removed 4 bases at V and 4 bases at J, with 16 bases between. The CDR3 extends over 15 amino acids. The CDR3 region has the DNA TGTGCCAGCAGCCCAGAGACAGTAGTACTCTATGGCTACACCTTC. Translating gives CASSPETVVLYGYTF.

V and J are TRBV4-1 and TRBJ1-6; TRBD1 matches 12 bases. The CDR3 runs to 16 residues. The germline V gene encodes CDR1 MGHRA and CDR2 YSYEKL. V lost 3 bases, J lost 7 bases, and 4 bases stayed unmatched. Here the CDR3 DNA reads TGCGCCAGCAGCCAGATTGGGACAGGGGGCAATTCACCCCTCCACTTT. This gives the protein CASSQIGTGGNSPLHF.

The chain has TRBV20-1 and TRBJ1-1, with unresolved D. The CDR3 loop spans 9 amino acids. Trimming shortened V by 2 bases and J by 8 bases, and 3 bases separated the two germline ends. Germline V gene sequence: CDR1 DFQATT, CDR2 SNEGSKA (reference sequence). Written as DNA, the CDR3 is TGCAGTGCTAGAAGCGAAGCTTTCTTT. The encoded protein is CSARSEAFF.

The chain links TRBV21-1 to TRBJ1-2; the tabulated D call, TRBD1, remains unverified against the DNA. TRBV21-1 is designated a pseudogene. This CDR3 is 19 amino acids long. CDR3 DNA sequence: TGTGCCAGCAGCAAGTTTTCTCGGGCAGGGGGCGCGGTTGACCATGGCTACACCTTC. Protein: CASSKFSRAGGAVDHGYTF.

The rearrangement uses TRBV7-9 and TRBJ1-1; 8 bases line up with TRBD1. The CDR3 length is 15 residues. Germline V CDR1 and CDR2: SEHNR, FQNEAQ (reference sequence). The V segment lost 2 bases and the J segment 4 bases; nucleotides outside the gene matches: 6. CDR3 DNA: TGTGCCAGCAGCTTAATGGACAGGGTCGGCACTGAAGCTTTCTTT. Translating gives CASSLMDRVGTEAFF.

This chain joins TRBV6-5 and TRBJ2-5; D is possibly TRBD1 (6 bases). CDR3 length: 13 residues. V lost 8 bases and J 5 bases, leaving 15 bases between the germline ends. Germline V CDR1 and CDR2: MNHEY, SVGAGI. As DNA, the CDR3 is TGTGCCAGCTTAAGGGGGAATCGGGAGACCCAGTACTTC. It is translated as CASLRGNRETQYF.

CDR3 nucleotide sequence: TGTGCCTGGAGTACACCCGGGACAGGGCTGGGGGAGCAGTACTTC. Amino acids: CAWSTPGTGLGEQYF. This chain connects TRBV30 to TRBJ2-7, with 9 positions matching TRBD1. Germline V gene data show CDR1 as GTSNPN and CDR2 as SVGIG (reference sequence). The ends lost 2 bases at V and 7 bases at J; junction bases unmatched: 12. This CDR3 is built from 15 residues.